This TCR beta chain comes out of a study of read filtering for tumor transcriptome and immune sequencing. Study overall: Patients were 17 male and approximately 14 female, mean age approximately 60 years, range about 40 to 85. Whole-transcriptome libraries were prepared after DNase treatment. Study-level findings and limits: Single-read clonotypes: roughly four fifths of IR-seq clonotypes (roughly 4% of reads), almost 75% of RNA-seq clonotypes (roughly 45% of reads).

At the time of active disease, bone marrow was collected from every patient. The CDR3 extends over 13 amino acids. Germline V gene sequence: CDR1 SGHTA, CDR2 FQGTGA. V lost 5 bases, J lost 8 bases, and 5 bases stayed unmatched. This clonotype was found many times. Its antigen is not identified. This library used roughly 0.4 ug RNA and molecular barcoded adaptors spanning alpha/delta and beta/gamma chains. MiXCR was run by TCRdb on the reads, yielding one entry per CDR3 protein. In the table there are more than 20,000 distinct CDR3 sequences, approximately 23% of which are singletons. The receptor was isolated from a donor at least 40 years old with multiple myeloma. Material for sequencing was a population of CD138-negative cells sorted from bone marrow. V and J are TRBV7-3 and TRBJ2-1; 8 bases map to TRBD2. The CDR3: CASSPGGPDEQFF. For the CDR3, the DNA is TGTGCCAGCAGCCCGGGGGGGCCTGATGAGCAGTTCTTC.